The 32 T cell receptor beta chains in this list originate from one sample, sequenced in a study of beta chain features in type 1 diabetes. Broader study findings: Moderately but significantly shorter TCRB CDR3s were found in Type 1 diabetes patients in all four CD4+ subsets.

The authors reverse transcribed all of the isolated RNA, so sequencing captured expressed TCRB transcripts. TCRdb's table, derived via immunoSEQ multiplex PCR, lists solely in-frame clones and lacks some. Among roughly 140,000 clones, around a tenth were seen once, and the ten largest hold more than 0.4%. Their recognized antigens are unknown. Sequenced input: central memory CD4+ T cells from blood. These receptors came from a man under 40 with type 1 diabetes.

This clone turned up a few times. CDR3 sequence: CATSGTGGLETQYF. In nucleotides, the CDR3 is TGTGCCACCTCCGGGACAGGGGGTTTGGAGACCCAGTACTTC. The V call is TRBV10-3, the J call TRBJ2-5, with 11 nucleotides matching TRBD1. Germline V gives CDR1 ENHRY, CDR2 SYGVKD. The CDR3 sequence is 14 residues long. V shed 10 bases and J 5 bases; nucleotides not matched to a gene: 9.

CDR3 in amino acids: CASSPDRGQTYEQYF. The CDR3 region has the DNA TGTGCCAGCAGCCCCGACAGGGGGCAAACCTACGAGCAGTACTTC. This chain connects TRBV4-2 to TRBJ2-7, with TRBD1 matching 10 bases. The CDR3 runs to 15 residues. Germline assignment: CDR1 LGHNA and CDR2 YNFKEQ. The V and J ends lost 4 bases and 2 bases, in that order; junction bases with no gene match: 5.

This chain links TRBV6-6 with TRBJ2-7; D ambiguous. The CDR3 runs 13 residues. Per germline, CDR1 MNHNY and CDR2 SVGAGI (reference sequence). Between the trimmed V and J ends, which lost 5 bases and 1 base, there was a span of 9 bases. CDR3 nucleotide sequence: TGTGCCAGCAGTATGCGGTTTTCCTACGAGCAGTACTTC. Translation: CASSMRFSYEQYF.

The chain is built from TRBV7-2 and TRBJ2-4; TRBD1 matches at 8 bases. CDR1 and CDR2 (germline): SGHTA, FQGNSA. This CDR3 spans 13 amino acids. Trimming cost V 4 bases and J 6 bases; bases outside gene matches: 2. The CDR3 DNA reads as TGTGCCAGCAGCTCCGGACAGGGAAACATTCAGTACTTC. Its protein is CASSSGQGNIQYF.

The chain has TRBV4-3 and TRBJ2-1, with a weak D call TRBD2 (6 bases). Per the germline V gene, CDR1 is LGHNA and CDR2 is YSLEER. CDR3 length equals 13 residues. V was pared by 1 base and J by 10 bases, with 11 bases between. CDR3 in amino acids: CASSQALAAEQFF. CDR3 sequence (DNA): TGCGCCAGCAGCCAAGCCTTAGCGGCGGAGCAGTTCTTC.

This clone was counted a few times. This chain connects TRBV6-5 to TRBJ2-2; the D is unclear. The CDR3 loop spans 13 amino acids. V lost 0 bases and J lost 8, with 7 bases in between. The V gene's germline CDR1 is MNHEY and CDR2 SVGAGI. The CDR3: CASSYSGRGELFF. As DNA, the CDR3 is TGTGCCAGCAGTTACTCGGGCAGAGGGGAGCTGTTTTTT.

The chain links TRBV5-1 to TRBJ1-2, with TRBD1 matching over 7 bases. V dropped 3 bases and J dropped 2; count of bases not matched to a gene: 10. Germline loops: CDR1 SGHRS, CDR2 YFSETQ. The CDR3 length is 16 residues. This chain's CDR3 is CASSYRDSEANYGYTF. CDR3 DNA sequence: TGCGCCAGCAGCTACCGGGACAGCGAAGCCAACTATGGCTACACCTTC.

The chain carries TRBV4-2 and TRBJ2-7, with TRBD2 identical over 10 bases. Germline CDR1 LGHNA, CDR2 YNFKEQ. The CDR3 runs 14 residues. The junction had 7 bases not matched to a gene; V was cut back by 4 bases and J by 7 bases. DNA of the CDR3: TGTGCCAGCAGCCCCGGACTAGCGGACTCGGAGCAGTACTTC. It specifies CASSPGLADSEQYF.

This clone was counted only a few times. This sequence joins TRBV4-2 and TRBJ2-1; 13 positions match TRBD2. The CDR3 spans 15 residues. Per the germline V gene, CDR1 is LGHNA and CDR2 is YNFKEQ. Trimming at V came to 4 bases and at J to 9 bases, leaving 6 bases not matched to a gene. CDR3: CASSRGLAGESEQFF. Here the CDR3 DNA reads TGTGCCAGCAGCCGCGGACTAGCGGGAGAGAGTGAGCAGTTCTTC.

This clone was detected only a few times. The chain joins TRBV9 to TRBJ2-1, with TRBD2 matching 9 bases. The CDR3 has 16 amino acids. Trimming removed 6 bases from V and 6 bases from J; junction bases left unmatched: 13. CDR1 is SGDLS, CDR2 YYNGEE, per germline. CDR3 in DNA: TGTGCCAGCACCCAAAAGGGGGCGGGAGGGCCCAATGAGCAGTTCTTC. Translated: CASTQKGAGGPNEQFF.

This clone has just a few counts. The chain recombines TRBV15 with TRBJ2-7, with D possibly matching TRBD1 (5 bases). Germline CDR1 and CDR2: LNHNV and YYDKDF (reference sequence). The CDR3 totals 15 residues. V was trimmed by 0 bases and J by 3 bases, leaving 12 bases between them. In DNA, the CDR3 is TGTGCCACCAGCAGAGAAAGACAGTCGTTCTACGAGCAGTACTTC. Amino acids: CATSRERQSFYEQYF.

The chain carries TRBV28 and TRBJ1-5, with D hard to call. This CDR3 comprises 12 residues. Between the trimmed V and J ends, which lost 2 bases and 4 bases, there was a span of 3 bases. Germline V gene lookup returns CDR1 MDHEN and CDR2 SYDVKM. CDR3 nucleotides: TGTGCCAGCAGTTTACTTAATCAGCCCCAGCATTTT. This gives the protein CASSLLNQPQHF.

This clone has more than one count but fewer than ten. V gene TRBV29-1 combines with J gene TRBJ1-2, with TRBD1 matching 7 bases. The CDR3 contains 14 residues. The V gene end was trimmed by 3 bases and the J gene end by 1 base; junction bases not matched to a gene: 5. Germline CDR1 reads SQVTM; CDR2 reads ANQGSEA. The CDR3 loop reads CSVEGDSLNYGYTF. In DNA, the CDR3 is TGCAGCGTTGAGGGGGACAGCCTTAACTATGGCTACACCTTC.

This clone appeared a few times. The J gene is TRBJ2-2, the V gene TRBV29-1, with a possible D match to TRBD1 (6 bases). V gave up 4 bases and J gave up 2 bases, with 11 bases separating them. Germline-derived CDR1 and CDR2 are SQVTM and ANQGSEA. The CDR3 spans 14 residues. The chain's CDR3 is CSVGRTVNTGELFF. The CDR3 coding sequence is TGCAGCGTTGGGCGGACAGTAAACACCGGGGAGCTGTTTTTT.

The rearrangement uses TRBV5-1 and TRBJ1-5; TRBD1 matches at 9 bases. Germline values: CDR1 SGHRS, CDR2 YFSETQ. CDR3 length equals 16 residues. The trim removed 3 bases at V and 1 base at J, leaving 5 bases unmatched. Here the CDR3 reads CASSWDREESNQPQHF. In DNA, the CDR3 is TGCGCCAGCAGCTGGGACAGGGAGGAGAGCAATCAGCCCCAGCATTTT.

The chain is built from TRBV7-3 and TRBJ1-2; maybe TRBD1 (5 bases). This CDR3 has 13 residues. Germline CDR1 reads SGHTA; CDR2 reads FQGTGA. Trimming pared 0 bases from V and 8 bases from J, leaving 10 bases between. The CDR3 DNA is TGTGCCAGCAGCTTAACGCAAGGGGTCGGCTACACCTTC. It translates to CASSLTQGVGYTF. Supplemented by reference TRBV7-3 and TRBJ1-2, the full variable domain reads GAGVSQTPSNKVTEKGKYVELRCDPISGHTALYWYRQSLGQGPEFLIYFQGTGAADDSGLPNDRFFAVRPEGSVSTLKIQRTERGDSAVYLCASSLTQGVGYTFGSGTRLTVV.

A few counts support this clone. The gene calls are TRBV5-1 and TRBJ2-7, with 9 bases that match TRBD2. V lost 4 bases to trimming and J lost 5 bases; unmatched junction nucleotides: 10. This CDR3 is built from 15 residues. CDR1 is SGHRS, CDR2 YFSETQ, per germline. The CDR3 region is CASSPTAGGLNEQYF. The CDR3 bases are TGCGCCAGCAGCCCTACCGCGGGGGGGCTGAACGAGCAGTACTTC.

This clone has a handful of counts. The chain carries TRBV4-3 and TRBJ2-5; TRBD2 matches at 10 bases. From germline, CDR1 is LGHNA and CDR2 YSLEER. The ends lost 3 bases at V and 5 bases at J; junction bases unmatched: 15. The CDR3 has 18 residues. The CDR3 sequence: CASSQAYPSGSGGETQYF. The CDR3 DNA is TGCGCCAGCAGCCAGGCTTACCCTAGCGGGAGTGGGGGGGAGACCCAGTACTTC.

This clone has only a few counts. V is TRBV10-3 and J is TRBJ2-7, with D perhaps matching TRBD2 (5 bases). Trimming removed 10 bases at V and 3 bases at J, with 19 bases between. CDR3 size: 14 residues. Germline V gene lookup returns CDR1 ENHRY and CDR2 SYGVKD. The CDR3 DNA is TGTGCCACTGCGACTGCCGGACGGGGCTACGAGCAGTACTTC. This encodes CATATAGRGYEQYF.

This clone was counted between two and nine times. V and J are TRBV6-5 and TRBJ2-7; no clear D. Deletions cut 1 base from V and 1 base from J, with 5 bases between. Germline V gene data show CDR1 as MNHEY and CDR2 as SVGAGI. CDR3 length: 13 residues. Here the CDR3 DNA reads TGTGCCAGCAGTTACTACCTATCCTACGAGCAGTACTTC. The encoded protein is CASSYYLSYEQYF.

This clone has more than one count but fewer than ten. The chain employs TRBV19 and TRBJ1-1; a weak D match, TRBD1 (6 bases). Trimming left V 6 bases short and J 3 bases short, with 14 bases between. Germline CDR1 and CDR2: LNHDA and SQIVND (reference sequence). The CDR3 is made up of 14 amino acids. The CDR3 spells CASRIRGEDTEAFF. The CDR3 DNA reads as TGTGCCAGTAGAATCAGGGGTGAGGACACTGAAGCTTTCTTT.

This clone was observed a handful of times. The rearrangement uses TRBV11-3 and TRBJ2-1, with 8 bases matching TRBD2. With 5 bases clipped from V and 12 bases from J, the junction kept 9 bases outside the gene matches. From germline, CDR1 is SGHNT and CDR2 YENEEA. This CDR3 has 13 residues. The CDR3 loop reads CASSQRETAMQFF. For the CDR3, the DNA is TGTGCCAGCAGCCAGCGGGAGACGGCCATGCAGTTCTTC.

This clone showed up just a few times. This chain joins TRBV10-3 and TRBJ2-6, with D maybe TRBD1 (6 bases). The germline V gene has CDR1 ENHRY and CDR2 SYGVKD. V shed 6 bases and J shed 2 bases, with 8 bases lying between them. The CDR3 has 14 residues. Here the CDR3 reads CAISDRPGANVLTF. The CDR3 DNA sequence: TGTGCCATCAGCGACAGGCCTGGGGCCAACGTCCTGACTTTC.

The sample holds a few counts of this clone. The chain uses TRBV4-2 and TRBJ1-2, with D possibly being TRBD1 (5 bases). Per the germline V gene, CDR1 is LGHNA and CDR2 is YNFKEQ. The length of the CDR3 is 13 residues. The V and J ends lost 8 bases and 4 bases respectively, with 14 bases between them. The CDR3 sequence: CASRPDSSYGYTF. In DNA form, the CDR3 reads TGTGCCAGCCGACCAGACAGCAGCTATGGCTACACCTTC.

This chain joins TRBV7-8 and TRBJ1-1; D unresolved. Trimming cost V 1 base and J 2 bases, with 8 bases left between them. The germline CDR1 and CDR2 sequences are SGHVS and FQNEAQ. The CDR3 length is 14 residues. CDR3 sequence reads: CASSLVRSNTEAFF. The CDR3 bases are TGTGCCAGCAGCTTAGTTAGGAGTAACACTGAAGCTTTCTTT.

This clone was counted only a few times. The V gene is TRBV2, the J gene TRBJ2-2; weak D call: TRBD2 (6 bases). Germline lookup yields CDR1 SNHLY and CDR2 FYNNEI. V lost 7 bases and J 5 bases, leaving 14 bases between the germline ends. This CDR3 is 14 amino acids long. The CDR3 nucleotides are TGTGCCAGCAAGAAGGAGGGGAGGACCGGGGAGCTGTTTTTT. Translating it yields CASKKEGRTGELFF. Full variable domain (missing parts from reference TRBV2 and TRBJ2-2): EPEVTQTPSHQVTQMGQEVILRCVPISNHLYFYWYRQILGQKVEFLVSFYNNEISEKSEIFDDQFSVERPDGSNFTLKIRSTKLEDSAMYFCASKKEGRTGELFFGEGSRLTVL.

This chain joins TRBV6-5 and TRBJ1-1, with D perhaps matching TRBD1 (6 bases). Between the trimmed V and J ends, which lost 6 bases and 3 bases, there was a span of 8 bases. This CDR3 contains 12 residues. Germline CDR1 and CDR2: MNHEY and SVGAGI. In nucleotides, the CDR3 is TGTGCCAGCAGGACAGGCCACACTGAAGCTTTCTTT. Translated: CASRTGHTEAFF.

This clone was recorded a few times. This sequence joins TRBV28 and TRBJ2-5, with 7 nucleotides matching TRBD1. The CDR3 is made up of 14 amino acids. V trimming: 5 bases; J trimming: 4 bases; junction bases outside the gene matches: 7. Germline lookup yields CDR1 MDHEN and CDR2 SYDVKM. Here the CDR3 reads CASSPPDRVETQYF. In DNA form, the CDR3 reads TGTGCCAGCAGTCCCCCTGACAGGGTAGAGACCCAGTACTTC. Filled out from reference TRBV28 and TRBJ2-5, the complete variable domain reads DVKVTQSSRYLVKRTGEKVFLECVQDMDHENMFWYRQDPGLGLRLIYFSYDVKMKEKGDIPEGYSVSREKKERFSLILESASTNQTSMYLCASSPPDRVETQYFGPGTRLLVL.

This clone was seen more than once but under ten times. The rearrangement links TRBV9 to TRBJ2-5; unclear D gene. V was pared by 3 bases and J by 5 bases, with 11 bases between. The germline CDR1 and CDR2 sequences are SGDLS and YYNGEE. This CDR3 spans 13 amino acids. DNA for the CDR3: TGTGCCAGCAGCGCCAGGATACGGGAGACCCAGTACTTC. This codes for CASSARIRETQYF.

This clone occurred a few times. The chain is built from TRBV30 and TRBJ2-5; 9 bases align to TRBD1. The V gene's germline CDR1 is GTSNPN and CDR2 SVGIG (reference sequence). CDR3 length: 15 amino acids. With 2 bases clipped from V and 5 bases from J, the junction kept 9 bases outside the gene matches. The CDR3 spells CAWSTGQGTWETQYF. CDR3 bases: TGTGCCTGGAGTACCGGACAGGGGACCTGGGAGACCCAGTACTTC.

With regard to this clone: At the DNA level, this CDR3 is encoded by other sequences in the same sample as well. The V and J genes are TRBV5-1 and TRBJ2-7; D is perhaps TRBD2 (5 bases). The CDR3 consists of 14 residues. Germline values: CDR1 SGHRS, CDR2 YFSETQ. The germline V and J ends were trimmed by 4 bases and 0 bases, with 11 bases remaining between them. DNA for the CDR3: TGCGCCAGCAGCGCGTACCGGGACTCCTACGAGCAGTACTTC. It is translated as CASSAYRDSYEQYF. The whole variable domain, remainder taken from reference TRBV5-1 and TRBJ2-7, is KAGVTQTPRYLIKTRGQQVTLSCSPISGHRSVSWYQQTPGQGLQFLFEYFSETQRNKGNFPGRFSGRQFSNSRSEMNVSTLELGDSALYLCASSAYRDSYEQYFGPGTRLTVT.

This sequence joins TRBV28 and TRBJ2-5; TRBD1 matches at 8 bases. CDR1 is MDHEN and CDR2 is SYDVKM in the germline V gene. CDR3 size: 14 residues. Trimming took 6 bases from V and 5 from J; bases not matched to a gene: 8. CDR3 residues: CASRSAGGVETQYF. The CDR3 nucleotides are TGTGCCAGCAGATCCGCAGGGGGCGTCGAGACCCAGTACTTC.